This is a list of T cell receptor beta chains from one sample in a study of graft-versus-host responses after intestinal transplantation. TCRdb's copy holds only in-frame clones and misses some; the assay was immunoSEQ multiplex PCR. The sample contains 20,000 or so clones, roughly 80% of which appear only once. Sequences were derived from PBMCs, sampled 14 days after transplant. The source of these receptors is a human patient who received an intestinal transplant, so some T cells may come from the graft donor. The CDR3 runs from the conserved cysteine through the conserved F or W. Fields, in order: V gene, CDR3 protein.

v_gene: TRBV5-5; CDR3aa: CASSLASFTGNQPQHF
v_gene: TRBV7-6; CDR3aa: CASSPHREHNEQFF
v_gene: TRBV6-1; CDR3aa: CASSEGGIVAAQHF
v_gene: TRBV4-2; CDR3aa: CASSQGEGFDRTNSPLHF
v_gene: TRBV28; CDR3aa: CASSLAQTGRTGELFF
v_gene: TRBV2; CDR3aa: CASRSIEQYF
v_gene: TRBV7-6; CDR3aa: CASSLNYGDGYTF
v_gene: TRBV7-8; CDR3aa: CASSSWLAGDEYEQYF
v_gene: TRBV7-9; CDR3aa: CASSLGQNSNQPQHF
v_gene: TRBV13; CDR3aa: CASSFEGANTGELFF
v_gene: TRBV5-5; CDR3aa: CASSLPAQGTYEQYF
v_gene: TRBV11-2; CDR3aa: CASSLFSASGNYNEQFF
v_gene: TRBV4-1; CDR3aa: CASSLPLTVTGELFF
v_gene: TRBV29-1; CDR3aa: CSVEVGDGRSYNEQFF
v_gene: TRBV2; CDR3aa: CASSPRTGGTDTQYF
v_gene: TRBV7-8; CDR3aa: CASSLDRGRDTEAFF
v_gene: TRBV10-3; CDR3aa: CATSAGSGETQYF
v_gene: TRBV13; CDR3aa: CASSPPGLAGNIQYF
v_gene: TRBV29-1; CDR3aa: CSVYRVSDYGYTF
v_gene: TRBV13; CDR3aa: CASSSGSGEQYF
v_gene: TRBV19; CDR3aa: CASSIDGSVGVYNTEAFF
v_gene: TRBV7-6; CDR3aa: CASSQHSYGYTF
v_gene: TRBV28; CDR3aa: CASSLQEKLFF
v_gene: TRBV19; CDR3aa: CASNPGRGATGELFF
v_gene: TRBV10-2; CDR3aa: CASSAGRSSYEQYF
v_gene: TRBV5-1; CDR3aa: CASSYYGQGQNTGELFF
v_gene: TRBV7-2; CDR3aa: CASSLSYRTGGSEAFF
v_gene: TRBV5-1; CDR3aa: CASSHDSSYEQYF
v_gene: TRBV2; CDR3aa: CASTLSRGTDTQYF
v_gene: TRBV10-2; CDR3aa: CASSESSSGGFFYEQFF
v_gene: TRBV28; CDR3aa: CASRAGGFSYNEQFF
v_gene: TRBV6-1; CDR3aa: CASSEDRGRSYEQYF
v_gene: TRBV19; CDR3aa: CASSIVPRDEAQYF
v_gene: TRBV19; CDR3aa: CASSIGARGTEAFF
v_gene: TRBV4-1; CDR3aa: CASSQAGQGSDEQFF
v_gene: TRBV5-6; CDR3aa: CASSFLLAITGGANVLTF
v_gene: TRBV6-5; CDR3aa: CASRATGNTEAFF
v_gene: TRBV29-1; CDR3aa: CSVEDRDGNTEAFF
v_gene: TRBV27; CDR3aa: CASSLTGTDPYGYTF
v_gene: TRBV5-1; CDR3aa: CASTHETDSYEQYF
v_gene: TRBV7-3; CDR3aa: CASSRTGGGETQYF
v_gene: TRBV7-6; CDR3aa: CASSLTGDGPLHF
v_gene: TRBV10-3; CDR3aa: CAISTGSLYEQYF
v_gene: TRBV28; CDR3aa: CASSLLGGSSYNEQFF